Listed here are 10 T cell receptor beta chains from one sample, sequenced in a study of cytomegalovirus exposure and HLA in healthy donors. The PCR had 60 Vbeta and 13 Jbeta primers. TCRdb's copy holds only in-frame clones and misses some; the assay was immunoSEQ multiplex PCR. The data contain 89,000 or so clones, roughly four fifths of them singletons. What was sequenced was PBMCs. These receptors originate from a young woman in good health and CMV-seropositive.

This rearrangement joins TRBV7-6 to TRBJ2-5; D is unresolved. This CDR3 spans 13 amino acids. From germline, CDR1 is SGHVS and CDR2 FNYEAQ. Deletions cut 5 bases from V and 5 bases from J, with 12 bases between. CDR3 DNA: TGTGCCAGCAGCCGTAGGTTGCGGGAGACCCAGTACTTC. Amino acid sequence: CASSRRLRETQYF.

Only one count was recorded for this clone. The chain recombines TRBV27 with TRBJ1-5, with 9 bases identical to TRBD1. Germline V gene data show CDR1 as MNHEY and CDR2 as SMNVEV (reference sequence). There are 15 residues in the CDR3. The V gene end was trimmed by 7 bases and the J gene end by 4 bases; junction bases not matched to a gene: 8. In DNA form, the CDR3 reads TGTGCCAGCAACCCTCTCGACAGGGGGAATCAGCCCCAGCATTTT. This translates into CASNPLDRGNQPQHF.

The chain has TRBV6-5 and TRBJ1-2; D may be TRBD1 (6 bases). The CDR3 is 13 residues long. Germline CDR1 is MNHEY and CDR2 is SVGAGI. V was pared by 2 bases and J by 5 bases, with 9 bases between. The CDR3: CASSYQQGYGYTF. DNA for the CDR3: TGTGCCAGCAGTTACCAACAGGGATATGGCTACACCTTC.

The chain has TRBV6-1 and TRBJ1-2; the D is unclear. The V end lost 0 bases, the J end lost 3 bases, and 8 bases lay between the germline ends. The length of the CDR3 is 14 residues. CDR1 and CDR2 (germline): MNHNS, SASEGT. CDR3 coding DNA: TGTGCCAGCAGTGAAGCGGGAGGACACTATGGCTACACCTTC. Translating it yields CASSEAGGHYGYTF.

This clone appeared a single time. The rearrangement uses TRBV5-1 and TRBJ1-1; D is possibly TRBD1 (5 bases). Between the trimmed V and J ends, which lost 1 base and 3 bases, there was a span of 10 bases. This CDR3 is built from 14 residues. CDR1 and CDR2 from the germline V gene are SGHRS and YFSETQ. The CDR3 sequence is CASSLLQADTEAFF. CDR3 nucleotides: TGCGCCAGCAGCTTGCTACAGGCGGACACTGAAGCTTTCTTT.

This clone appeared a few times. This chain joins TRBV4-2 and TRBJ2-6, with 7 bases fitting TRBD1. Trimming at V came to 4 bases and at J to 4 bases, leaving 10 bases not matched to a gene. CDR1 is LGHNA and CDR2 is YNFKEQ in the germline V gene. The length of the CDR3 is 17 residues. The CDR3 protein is CASSLGQKFRGANVLTF. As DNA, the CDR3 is TGTGCCAGCAGCCTGGGACAGAAATTCCGGGGGGCCAACGTCCTGACTTTC.

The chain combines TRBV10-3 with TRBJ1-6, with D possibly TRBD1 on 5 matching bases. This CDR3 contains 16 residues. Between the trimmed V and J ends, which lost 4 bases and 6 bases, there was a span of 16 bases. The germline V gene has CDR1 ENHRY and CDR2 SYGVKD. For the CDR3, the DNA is TGTGCCATCAGTGCCCAGGGAGGGTTTACTAATTCACCCCTCCACTTT. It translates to CAISAQGGFTNSPLHF.

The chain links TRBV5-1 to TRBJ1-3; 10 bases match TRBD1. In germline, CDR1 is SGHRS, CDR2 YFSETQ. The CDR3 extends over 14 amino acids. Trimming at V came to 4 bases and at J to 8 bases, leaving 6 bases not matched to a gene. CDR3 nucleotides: TGCGCCAGCAGCCTGCCGGACAGGGGGGACACCATATATTTT. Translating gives CASSLPDRGDTIYF.

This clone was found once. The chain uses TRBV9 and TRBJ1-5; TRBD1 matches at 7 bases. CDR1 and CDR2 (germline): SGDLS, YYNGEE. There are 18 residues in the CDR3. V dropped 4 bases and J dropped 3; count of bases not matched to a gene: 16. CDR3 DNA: TGTGCCAGCAGCCTTAGTAGTAGAGGGGGACAGTCCAATCAGCCCCAGCATTTT. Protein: CASSLSSRGGQSNQPQHF.

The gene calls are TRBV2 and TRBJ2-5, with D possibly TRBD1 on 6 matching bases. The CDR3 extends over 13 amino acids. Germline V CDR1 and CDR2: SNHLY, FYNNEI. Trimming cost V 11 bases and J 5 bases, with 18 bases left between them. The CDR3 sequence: CARKQGSLETQYF. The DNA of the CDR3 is TGTGCCCGCAAACAGGGCTCGTTGGAGACCCAGTACTTC.